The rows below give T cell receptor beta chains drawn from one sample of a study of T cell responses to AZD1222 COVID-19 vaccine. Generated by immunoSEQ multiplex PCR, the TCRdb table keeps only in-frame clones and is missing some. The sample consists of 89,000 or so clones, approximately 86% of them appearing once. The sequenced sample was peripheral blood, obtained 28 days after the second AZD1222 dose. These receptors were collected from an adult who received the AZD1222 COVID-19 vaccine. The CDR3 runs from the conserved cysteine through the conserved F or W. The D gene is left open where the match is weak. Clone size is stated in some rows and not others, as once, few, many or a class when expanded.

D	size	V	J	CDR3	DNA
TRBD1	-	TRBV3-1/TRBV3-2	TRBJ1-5	CASSQDRNQPQHF	TGTGCCAGCAGCCAGGACAGGAATCAGCCCCAGCATTTT
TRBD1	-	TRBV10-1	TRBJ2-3	CASSKTGFPDTQYF	TGCGCCAGCAGCAAGACAGGGTTCCCAGATACGCAGTATTTT
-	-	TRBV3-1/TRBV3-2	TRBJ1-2	CASSPGLYGTKNYGYTF	TGTGCCAGCAGCCCGGGCCTATACGGGACAAAGAACTATGGCTACACCTTC
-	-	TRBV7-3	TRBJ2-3	CASSYRELGDTQYF	TGTGCCAGCAGCTACAGGGAATTGGGAGATACGCAGTATTTT
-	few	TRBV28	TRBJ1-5	CASSFVSLSNQPQHF	TGTGCCAGCAGTTTCGTCAGCTTAAGCAATCAGCCCCAGCATTTT
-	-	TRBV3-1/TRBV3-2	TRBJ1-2	CASSQEGRSRYGYTF	TGTGCCAGCAGCCAAGAGGGACGCAGCAGGTATGGCTACACCTTC
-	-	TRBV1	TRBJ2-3	CTSSPSRARGTDTQYF	TGCACCAGCAGCCCGTCCCGGGCCCGGGGGACAGATACGCAGTATTTT
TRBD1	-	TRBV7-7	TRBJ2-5	CASSLMTGGQETQYF	TGTGCTAGCAGCTTAATGACAGGGGGGCAAGAGACCCAGTACTTC
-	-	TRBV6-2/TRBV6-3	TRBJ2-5	CASSLGHNQETQYF	TGTGCCAGCAGCCTGGGACATAACCAAGAGACCCAGTACTTC
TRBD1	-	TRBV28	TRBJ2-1	CASTLTGGEEQFF	TGTGCCAGCACCCTGACAGGGGGTGAGGAGCAGTTCTTC
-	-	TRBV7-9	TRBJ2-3	CASSLSPGAGTDTQYF	TGTGCCAGCAGCTTAAGCCCGGGCGCCGGCACAGATACGCAGTATTTT
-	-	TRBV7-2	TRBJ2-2	CASSLKYDTGELFF	TGTGCCAGCAGCTTAAAATATGACACCGGGGAGCTGTTTTTT
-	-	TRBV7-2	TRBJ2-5	CASSFNAQETQYF	TGTGCCAGCAGCTTTAATGCACAAGAGACCCAGTACTTC
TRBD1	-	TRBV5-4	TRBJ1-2	CASSPGGSAYGYTF	TGTGCCAGCAGCCCAGGGGGCAGCGCCTATGGCTACACCTTC
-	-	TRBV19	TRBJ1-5	CASSSTGSGQPQHF	TGTGCCAGTAGTTCCACAGGGTCGGGACAGCCCCAGCATTTT
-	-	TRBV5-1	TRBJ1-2	CASSLAAPGANGYTF	TGCGCCAGCAGCTTGGCAGCTCCGGGTGCAAATGGCTACACCTTC
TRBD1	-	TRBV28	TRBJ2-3	CASIDPRGQLGTDTQYF	TGTGCCAGCATCGACCCCCGGGGACAGTTGGGCACAGATACGCAGTATTTT
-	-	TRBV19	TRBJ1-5	CASSFGNQPQHF	TGTGCCAGTAGTTTTGGAAATCAGCCCCAGCATTTT
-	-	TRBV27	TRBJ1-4	CASSSFGATNEKLFF	TGTGCCAGCAGTTCGTTCGGCGCCACTAATGAAAAACTGTTTTTT
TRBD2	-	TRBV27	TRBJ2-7	CASSLETSGISSYEQYF	TGTGCCAGCAGTTTGGAGACTAGCGGGATATCTTCCTACGAGCAGTACTTC
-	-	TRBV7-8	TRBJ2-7	CASSLEQGGLFEQYF	TGTGCCAGCAGCTTAGAACAGGGTGGATTGTTCGAGCAGTACTTC
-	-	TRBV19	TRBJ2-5	CASSTRDTLGETQYF	TGTGCCAGTAGTACCCGGGACACTTTAGGGGAGACCCAGTACTTC
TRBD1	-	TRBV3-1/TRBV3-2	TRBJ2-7	CASSYRDRARNEQYF	TGTGCCAGCAGCTATCGGGACAGGGCTAGGAACGAGCAGTACTTC
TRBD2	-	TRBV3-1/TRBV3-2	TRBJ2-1	CASSLGLAGGSQEQFF	TGTGCCAGCAGCCTGGGACTAGCGGGGGGGTCGCAGGAGCAGTTCTTC
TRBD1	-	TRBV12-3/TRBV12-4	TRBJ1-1	CASSVTGATEAFF	TGTGCCAGCAGTGTTACAGGGGCCACTGAAGCTTTCTTT